This T cell receptor beta chain was documented in a study of Graves' ophthalmopathy and Graves' hyperthyroidism. The study amplified TCR beta CDR3 regions using RNA transcripts. First-round RT-PCR with HTBI primers preceded a second-round multiplex PCR. TCRdb independently ran MiXCR on the multiplex PCR reads; one entry per CDR3 protein. Of almost 750,000 distinct CDR3 sequences listed, roughly 40% were seen once; the top ten hold about 40%. The germline V gene has CDR1 DFQATT and CDR2 SNEGSKA (reference sequence). This CDR3 region has 10 residues. Trimming removed 5 bases at V and 6 bases at J, with 8 bases between. Clinicians made diagnoses from clinical symptoms, serum thyroxine, TRAb, thyroid ultrasound and orbital computed tomography.

This sequence was found in an adult man with Graves' ophthalmopathy. Sequenced: peripheral blood. The chain links TRBV20-1 to TRBJ2-7, with D unresolved. CDR3 amino acids: CSAPLSEQYF. CDR3 nucleotides: TGCAGTGCTCCCTTGTCCGAGCAGTACTTC.